This T cell receptor beta chain came from a study of blood T cell repertoires in COVID-19. For the study at large: The samples span acute and convalescent COVID-19 from the United States, Italy and Spain. The analysed material was cDNA or gDNA that came from T cells, B-cell-depleted T cells, or PBMCs.

Assay: immunoSEQ multiplex PCR; the TCRdb copy retains only in-frame clones and omits some. The table lists about 150,000 clones, approximately 88% of them singletons. Grouping used clinical history reported by participants in a survey and questionnaire. The V end lost 6 bases, the J end lost 4 bases, and 13 bases lay between the germline ends. Germline V gives CDR1 MDHEN, CDR2 SYDVKM. CDR3 length equals 15 residues. The TCR originated in a man aged 65 to 79 who had been exposed to COVID-19. This chain links TRBV28 with TRBJ2-6, with D uncertain. The specimen sequenced was PBMCs or T cells enriched from blood (not recorded which). The CDR3 spells CASSASVAGANVLTF. The CDR3 nucleotides read TGTGCCAGCAGCGCCAGTGTCGCAGGGGCCAACGTCCTGACTTTC.